This TCR beta chain was documented in a study of cytomegalovirus exposure and HLA in healthy donors. This clone was detected only a few times. The antigen remains unidentified. This CDR3 is 16 amino acids long. Germline CDR1 reads SGHDT; CDR2 reads YYEEEE. The V gene end was trimmed by 4 bases and the J gene end by 0 bases; junction bases not matched to a gene: 7. The PCR employed 60 Vbeta primers together with 13 Jbeta primers. The method was immunoSEQ multiplex PCR; TCRdb's version includes in-frame clones alone and lacks a portion of them. The sample lists 90,000 or so clones, 75% to 85% occurring once. The study's findings and limits: Some TCR beta chains (over 150 of them) were listed as cytomegalovirus-associated. The classifier reportedly diagnosed cytomegalovirus status with high specificity and sensitivity.

The rearrangement uses TRBV5-6 and TRBJ1-3, with 7 positions matching TRBD1. The source material was PBMCs. This receptor was obtained from a man younger than 40 in good health and CMV-seropositive. The CDR3 loop reads CASSPTGIYSGNTIYF. In DNA, the CDR3 is TGTGCCAGCAGCCCGACAGGGATCTACTCTGGAAACACCATATATTTT.